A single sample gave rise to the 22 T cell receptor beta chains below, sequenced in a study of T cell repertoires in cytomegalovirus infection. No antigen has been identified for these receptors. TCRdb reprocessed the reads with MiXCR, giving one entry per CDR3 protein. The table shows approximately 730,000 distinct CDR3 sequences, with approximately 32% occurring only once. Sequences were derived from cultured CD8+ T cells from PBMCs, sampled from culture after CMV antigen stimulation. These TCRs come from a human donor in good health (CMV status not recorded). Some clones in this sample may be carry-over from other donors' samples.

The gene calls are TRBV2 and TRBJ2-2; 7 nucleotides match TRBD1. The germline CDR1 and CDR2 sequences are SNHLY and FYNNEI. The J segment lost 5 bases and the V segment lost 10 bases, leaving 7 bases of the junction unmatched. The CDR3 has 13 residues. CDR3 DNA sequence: TGTGCCACGAGGACAGGACCAACCGGGGAGCTGTTTTTT. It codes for CATRTGPTGELFF.

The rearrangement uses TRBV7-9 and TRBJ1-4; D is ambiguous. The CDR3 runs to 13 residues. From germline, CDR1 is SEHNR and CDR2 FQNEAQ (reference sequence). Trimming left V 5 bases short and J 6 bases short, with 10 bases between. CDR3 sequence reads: CASSPRRDEKLFF. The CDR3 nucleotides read TGTGCCAGCAGCCCTAGGAGGGATGAAAAACTGTTTTTT.

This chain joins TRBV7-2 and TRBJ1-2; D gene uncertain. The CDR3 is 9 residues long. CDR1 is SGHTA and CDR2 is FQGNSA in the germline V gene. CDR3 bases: TGTGCATTGGGCTATGGCTACACCTTC. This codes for CALGYGYTF.

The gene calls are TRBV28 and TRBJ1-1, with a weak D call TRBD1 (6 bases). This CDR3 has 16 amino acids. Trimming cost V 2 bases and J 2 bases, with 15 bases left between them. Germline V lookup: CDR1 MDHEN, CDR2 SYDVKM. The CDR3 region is CASSLGWGRRNTEAFF. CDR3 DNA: TGTGCCAGCAGTTTAGGGTGGGGGCGACGAAACACTGAAGCTTTCTTT.

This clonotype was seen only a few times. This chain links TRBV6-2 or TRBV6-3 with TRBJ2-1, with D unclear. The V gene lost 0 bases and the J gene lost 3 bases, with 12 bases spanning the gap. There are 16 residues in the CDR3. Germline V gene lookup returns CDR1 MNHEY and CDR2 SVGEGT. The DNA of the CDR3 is TGTGCCAGCAGTTACTCGATGACGAGCCGCTACAATGAGCAGTTCTTC. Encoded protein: CASSYSMTSRYNEQFF.

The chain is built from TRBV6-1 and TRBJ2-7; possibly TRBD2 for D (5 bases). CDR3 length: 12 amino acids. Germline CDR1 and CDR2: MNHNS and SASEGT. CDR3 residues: CTSRVNSYEQYF. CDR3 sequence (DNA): TGTACGTCGAGGGTTAACTCCTACGAGCAGTACTTC.

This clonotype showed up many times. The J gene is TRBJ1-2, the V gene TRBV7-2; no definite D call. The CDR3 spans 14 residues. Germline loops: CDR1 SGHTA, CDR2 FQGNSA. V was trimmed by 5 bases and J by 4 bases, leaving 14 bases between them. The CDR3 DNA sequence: TGTGCCAGCAGCCCCCCTCACCAAGGCTATGGCTACACCTTC. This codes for CASSPPHQGYGYTF.

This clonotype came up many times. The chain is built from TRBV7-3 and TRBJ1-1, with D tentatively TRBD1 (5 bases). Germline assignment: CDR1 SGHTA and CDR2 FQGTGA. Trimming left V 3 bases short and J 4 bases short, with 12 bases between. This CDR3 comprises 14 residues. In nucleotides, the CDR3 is TGTGCCAGCAGCTTGTCCGGGGCGAGCACTGAAGCTTTCTTT. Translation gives CASSLSGASTEAFF.

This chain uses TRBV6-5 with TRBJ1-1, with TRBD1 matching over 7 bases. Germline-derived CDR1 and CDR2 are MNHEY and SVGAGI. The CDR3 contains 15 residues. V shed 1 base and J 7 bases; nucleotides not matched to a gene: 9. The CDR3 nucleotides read TGTGCCAGCAGTTACTTCCGACAGGGTGGCGTTGAAGCTTTCTTT. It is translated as CASSYFRQGGVEAFF.

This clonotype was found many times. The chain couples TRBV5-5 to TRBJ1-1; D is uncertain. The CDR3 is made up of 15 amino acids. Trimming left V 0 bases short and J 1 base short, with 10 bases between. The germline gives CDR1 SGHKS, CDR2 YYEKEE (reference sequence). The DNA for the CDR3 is TGTGCCAGCAGCTTGGAATTTCGGGGGAACACTGAAGCTTTCTTT. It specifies CASSLEFRGNTEAFF. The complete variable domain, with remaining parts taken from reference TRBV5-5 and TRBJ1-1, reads DAGVTQSPTHLIKTRGQQVTLRCSPISGHKSVSWYQQVLGQGPQFIFQYYEKEERGRGNFPDRFSARQFPNYSSELNVNALLLGDSALYLCASSLEFRGNTEAFFGQGTRLTVV.

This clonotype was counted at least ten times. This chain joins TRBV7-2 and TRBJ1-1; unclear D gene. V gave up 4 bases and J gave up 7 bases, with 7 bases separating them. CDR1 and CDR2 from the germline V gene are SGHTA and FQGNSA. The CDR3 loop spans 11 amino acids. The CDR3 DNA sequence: TGTGCCAGCAGCTCATCCTTTGAAGCTTTCTTT. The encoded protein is CASSSSFEAFF.

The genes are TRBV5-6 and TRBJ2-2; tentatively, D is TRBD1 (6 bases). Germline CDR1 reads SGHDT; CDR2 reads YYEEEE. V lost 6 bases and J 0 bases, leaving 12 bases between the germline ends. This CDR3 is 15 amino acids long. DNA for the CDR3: TGTGCCAGCAACTACCGACAGGCGAACACCGGGGAGCTGTTTTTT. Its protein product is CASNYRQANTGELFF.

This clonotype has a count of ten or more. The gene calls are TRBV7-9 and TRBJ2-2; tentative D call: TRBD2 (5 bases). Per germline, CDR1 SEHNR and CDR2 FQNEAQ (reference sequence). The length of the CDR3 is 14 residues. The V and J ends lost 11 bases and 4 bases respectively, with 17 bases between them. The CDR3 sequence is CAPKLLGGTGELFF. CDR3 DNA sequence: TGTGCCCCAAAGCTGCTCGGAGGCACCGGGGAGCTGTTTTTT.

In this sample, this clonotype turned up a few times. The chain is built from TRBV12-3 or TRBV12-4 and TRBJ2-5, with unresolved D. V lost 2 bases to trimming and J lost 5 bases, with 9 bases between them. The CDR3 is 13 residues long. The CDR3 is CASSLWIGETQYF. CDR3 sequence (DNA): TGTGCCAGCAGTTTATGGATCGGGGAGACCCAGTACTTC.

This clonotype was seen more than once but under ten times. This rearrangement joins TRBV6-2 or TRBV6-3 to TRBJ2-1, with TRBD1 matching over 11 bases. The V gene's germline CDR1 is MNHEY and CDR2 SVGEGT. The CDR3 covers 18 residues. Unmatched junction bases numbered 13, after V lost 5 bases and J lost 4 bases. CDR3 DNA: TGTGCCAGCAGTGGACAGGGGGCAAGAGCCACGGGGTACAATGAGCAGTTCTTC. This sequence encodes CASSGQGARATGYNEQFF.

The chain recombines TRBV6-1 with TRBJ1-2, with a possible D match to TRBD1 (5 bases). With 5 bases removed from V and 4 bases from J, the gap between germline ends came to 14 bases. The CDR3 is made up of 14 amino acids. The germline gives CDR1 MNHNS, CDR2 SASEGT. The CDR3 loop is CASSPRDGFYGYTF. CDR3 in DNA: TGTGCCAGCAGTCCCCGGGACGGTTTCTATGGCTACACCTTC.

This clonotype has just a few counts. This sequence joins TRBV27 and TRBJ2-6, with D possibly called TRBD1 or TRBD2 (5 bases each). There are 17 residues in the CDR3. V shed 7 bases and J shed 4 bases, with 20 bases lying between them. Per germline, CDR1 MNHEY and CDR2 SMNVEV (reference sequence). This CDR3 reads CASKVWGIGEGANVLTF. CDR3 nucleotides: TGTGCCAGCAAGGTCTGGGGGATTGGAGAAGGGGCCAACGTCCTGACTTTC.

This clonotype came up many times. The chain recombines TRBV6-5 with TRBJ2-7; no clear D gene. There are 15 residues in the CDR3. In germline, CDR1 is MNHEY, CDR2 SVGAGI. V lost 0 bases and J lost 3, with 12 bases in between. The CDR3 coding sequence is TGTGCCAGCAGTTACTCGTTAACCAGGTACTACGAGCAGTACTTC. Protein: CASSYSLTRYYEQYF.

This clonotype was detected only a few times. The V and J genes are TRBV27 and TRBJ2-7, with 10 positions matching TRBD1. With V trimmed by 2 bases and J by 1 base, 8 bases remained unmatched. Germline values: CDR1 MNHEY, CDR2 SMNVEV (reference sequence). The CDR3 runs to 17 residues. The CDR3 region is CASSLIAPGQGSYEQYF. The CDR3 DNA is TGTGCCAGCAGTTTAATTGCCCCGGGACAGGGGTCCTACGAGCAGTACTTC.

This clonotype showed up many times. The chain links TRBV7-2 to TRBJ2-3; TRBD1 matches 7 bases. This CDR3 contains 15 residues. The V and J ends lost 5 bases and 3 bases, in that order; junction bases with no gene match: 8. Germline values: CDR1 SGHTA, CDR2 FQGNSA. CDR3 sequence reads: CASSDRQGWTDTQYF. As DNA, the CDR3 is TGTGCCAGCAGCGACAGACAGGGTTGGACAGATACGCAGTATTTT.

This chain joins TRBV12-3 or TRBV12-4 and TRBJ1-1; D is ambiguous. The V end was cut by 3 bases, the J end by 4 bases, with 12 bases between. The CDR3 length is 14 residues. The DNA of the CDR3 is TGTGCCAGCAGTTTTTCGACCTCGAGCACTGAAGCTTTCTTT. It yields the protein CASSFSTSSTEAFF.

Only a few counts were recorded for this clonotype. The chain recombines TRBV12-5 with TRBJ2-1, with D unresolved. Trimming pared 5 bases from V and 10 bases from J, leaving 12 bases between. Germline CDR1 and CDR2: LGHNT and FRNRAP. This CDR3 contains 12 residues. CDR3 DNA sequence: TGTGCTAGTGGTCCGGGCCCGCACGAGCAGTTCTTC. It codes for CASGPGPHEQFF.